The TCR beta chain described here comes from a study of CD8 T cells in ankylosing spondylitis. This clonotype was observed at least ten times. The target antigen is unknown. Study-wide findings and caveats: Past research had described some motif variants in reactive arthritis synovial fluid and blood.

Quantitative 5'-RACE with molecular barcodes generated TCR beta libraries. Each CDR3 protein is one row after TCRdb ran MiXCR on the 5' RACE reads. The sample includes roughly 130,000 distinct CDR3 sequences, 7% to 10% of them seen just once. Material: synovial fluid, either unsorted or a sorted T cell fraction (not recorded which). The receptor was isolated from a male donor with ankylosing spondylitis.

The CDR3 spells CSAIDRGETQYF. The CDR3 region has the DNA TGCAGTGCCATCGACAGGGGGGAGACCCAGTACTTC. The V call is TRBV20-1, the J call TRBJ2-5; the match to TRBD1 covers 9 bases. The germline V gene encodes CDR1 DFQATT and CDR2 SNEGSKA (reference sequence). V dropped 6 bases and J dropped 5; count of bases not matched to a gene: 4. The CDR3 length is 12 residues.